A selection of T cell receptor beta chains follows, all from one sample in a study of blood T cells in healthy people across ages. TCRdb passed the 5' RACE reads through MiXCR, listing each CDR3 protein once. The data hold about 500,000 distinct CDR3 sequences, with less than 25% observed a single time. These data were likewise used in another study, on T cells of mothers and their children.

The sequencing sample was made of blood. All receptors derive from a boy aged 5-17 years in good health. The CDR3 runs from the conserved cysteine through the conserved F or W. D genes are given only for firm matches. Rows give clone size only sometimes, using once, few, many, or a class for an expanded clone.

TRBJ1-2,.,TRBV4-1,.,TGCGCCAGCAGCCAGAACCCCGGGGCAGGGGTTACTAACTATGGCTACACCTTC,CASSQNPGAGVTNYGYTF
TRBJ2-3,.,TRBV3-1,TRBD2,TGTGCCAGCAGCCATAAGCGGGGTCCCACAGATACGCAGTATTTT,CASSHKRGPTDTQYF
TRBJ2-7,.,TRBV28,.,TGTGCCAGCAGTAGACTAGGGGGGTACGAGCAGTACTTC,CASSRLGGYEQYF
TRBJ2-3,.,TRBV27,.,TGTGCCAGCAGTGCCTACAGCGTCACGGCCACAGATACGCAGTATTTT,CASSAYSVTATDTQYF
TRBJ2-7,few,TRBV4-3,.,TGCGCCAGCAGCCAAGTATACGGCCCTTTCGGGAACTTC,CASSQVYGPFGNF
TRBJ2-5,.,TRBV5-1,.,TGCGCCAGCAGCTTGGATAGGGCTCGGCAAGAGACCCAGTACTTC,CASSLDRARQETQYF
TRBJ2-5,many,TRBV7-2,.,TGTGCCAGCAGCTCGAAGGGACGGAAAGAGACCCAGTACTTC,CASSSKGRKETQYF
TRBJ2-5,.,TRBV9,.,TGTGCCAGCAGCGTAGGTACAGGGCCCCAAGAGACCCAGTACTTC,CASSVGTGPQETQYF
TRBJ1-3,few,TRBV29-1,.,TGCAGCGGGACCGCCTCTGGAAACACCATATATTTT,CSGTASGNTIYF
TRBJ1-6,.,TRBV5-1,.,TGCGCCAGCAGTAAGGGGGACTCACCCCTCCACTTT,CASSKGDSPLHF
TRBJ1-2,.,TRBV6-2/TRBV6-3,TRBD1,TGTGCCAGCGGTCTGACAGGGGGCTATGGCTACACCTTC,CASGLTGGYGYTF
TRBJ1-5,few,TRBV7-9,TRBD1,TGTGCCAGCAGCTTAGCCCAGGGGGTAAACAATCAGCCCCAGCATTTT,CASSLAQGVNNQPQHF
TRBJ2-1,.,TRBV3-1,TRBD2,TGTGCCAGCAGCCTCCCTCGGCTAGCGGGGGTATACAATGAGCAGTTCTTC,CASSLPRLAGVYNEQFF
TRBJ2-2,many,TRBV29-1,TRBD2,TGCAGCGTCGCCGGACTAGCGGGGGTCGCCGGGGAGCTGTTTTTT,CSVAGLAGVAGELFF
TRBJ2-7,few,TRBV20-1,.,TGCAGTGCTAAGAGCGCGATTACCTCCTACGAGCAGTACTTC,CSAKSAITSYEQYF
TRBJ2-5,few,TRBV7-9,.,TGTGCCAGCAGCTCCGCCGGGGACGACCAAGAGACCCAGTACTTC,CASSSAGDDQETQYF
TRBJ2-3,few,TRBV4-1,.,TGCGCCAGCAGCCCCCAACAAGCAGACCGCACAGATACGCAGTATTTT,CASSPQQADRTDTQYF
TRBJ1-1,.,TRBV6-6,.,TGTGCCAGCAGTTACTCGATAAGGGGAGCGAACACTGAAGCTTTCTTT,CASSYSIRGANTEAFF
TRBJ1-3,few,TRBV13,.,TGTGCCAGCAGCTTAGGGGAGAGACCCTCTGGAAACACCATATATTTT,CASSLGERPSGNTIYF
TRBJ2-1,many,TRBV6-2/TRBV6-3,.,TGTGCCAGCAGCGAAGACGGAAGCTCCTACAATGAGCAGTTCTTC,CASSEDGSSYNEQFF
TRBJ2-7,many,TRBV20-1,.,TGCAGTGCCACGGACGGCTACGAGCAGTACTTC,CSATDGYEQYF
TRBJ2-5,few,TRBV7-8,TRBD1,TGTGCCAGCAGCAAGGACAGGGTCACCCAGTACTTC,CASSKDRVTQYF
TRBJ2-2,many,TRBV2,.,TGTGCCAGCAGAGGATACAGTGGAACCGGGGAGCTGTTTTTT,CASRGYSGTGELFF
TRBJ2-2,.,TRBV7-9,.,TGTGCCAGCAGCCAAAAGGGGCACACCGGGGAGCTGTTTTTT,CASSQKGHTGELFF
TRBJ2-5,.,TRBV4-1,.,TGCGCCAGCAGCCAACGGTCTCTGTTAACGGAGACCCAGTACTTC,CASSQRSLLTETQYF
TRBJ1-5,few,TRBV7-9,TRBD1,TGTGCCAGCAGCCTCGGCGGACAGGGTGGCCAGCCCCAGCATTTT,CASSLGGQGGQPQHF
TRBJ1-1,few,TRBV6-2/TRBV6-3,.,TGTGCCAGCAGTTACTCGGGAGGCTTGAACACTGAAGCTTCCTTT,CASSYSGGLNTEASF
TRBJ2-5,.,TRBV2,.,TGTGCCAGCAGCCAATATATGACAGGCGGTGAGACCCAGTACTTC,CASSQYMTGGETQYF
TRBJ2-1,once,TRBV9,TRBD2,TGTGCCAGCAGCGGGGGACTAGCGGCCTACAATGAGCAGTTCTTC,CASSGGLAAYNEQFF
TRBJ2-1,few,TRBV3-1,TRBD2,TGTGCCAGCAGCACTAGCGGGACGGAGCAGTTCTTC,CASSTSGTEQFF
TRBJ2-7,once,TRBV3-1,.,TGTGCCAGCAGCTATCATTGGGATAGAGTCTGGCGCGGTTACGAGCAGTACTTC,CASSYHWDRVWRGYEQYF
TRBJ2-1,few,TRBV28,.,TGTGCCAGCAGGACTGGAGGAGGGTCCCACAATGAGCAGTTCTTC,CASRTGGGSHNEQFF
TRBJ2-7,.,TRBV30,.,TGTGCCTGGAGTGTACAGGACTCCTACGAGCAGTACTTC,CAWSVQDSYEQYF
TRBJ1-5,few,TRBV24-1,.,TGTGCCACCAGTGATTTCCGGGGTCAGCCCCAGCATTTT,CATSDFRGQPQHF
TRBJ2-5,few,TRBV12-3/TRBV12-4,.,TGTGCCAGCACCTCCCCACGGGGCACCTCGGGAGTAGAGACCCAGTACTTC,CASTSPRGTSGVETQYF
TRBJ1-4,few,TRBV14,.,TGTGCCAGCAGCCCAGGAAGCCTGGCAACTAATGAAAAACCGTTTTTT,CASSPGSLATNEKPFF
TRBJ2-5,.,TRBV3-1,.,TGTGCCAGCAGCCAAGATGGGGGCCACCAAGAGACCCAGTACTTC,CASSQDGGHQETQYF
TRBJ2-6,.,TRBV5-1,.,TGCGCCAGCAGCTTGGCCACAGGCCGATCTGGGGCCAACGTCCTGACTTTC,CASSLATGRSGANVLTF
TRBJ2-1,.,TRBV20-1,TRBD2,TGCAGTGCTAGAGTAGCGGGAGGTAGAGATGAGCAGTTCTTC,CSARVAGGRDEQFF
TRBJ2-7,.,TRBV7-2,.,TGTGCCAGCAGCCCTAGGGCCGCCTACGAGCAGTACTTC,CASSPRAAYEQYF
TRBJ2-3,few,TRBV4-2,TRBD2,TGTGCCAGCAGCCCATACACTAGCGGACCAGATACGCAGTATTTT,CASSPYTSGPDTQYF
TRBJ2-7,.,TRBV7-2,TRBD1,TGTGCCAGCAGCACCGGGACAGGGATCCACGAGCAGTACTTC,CASSTGTGIHEQYF
TRBJ2-7,few,TRBV27,TRBD1,TGTGCCAGCAGTTCCTCGGACAGGGCGAGTTTGAGGTCCTACGAGCAGTACTTC,CASSSSDRASLRSYEQYF
TRBJ2-3,.,TRBV27,TRBD2,TGTGCCAGCAGTTTAGGGACTAGCAGGACAGATACGCAGTATTTT,CASSLGTSRTDTQYF
TRBJ2-3,.,TRBV5-6,TRBD2,TGTGCCAGCAGCCCAAGCGGGGGTTTGGGCTCAGATACGCAGTATTTT,CASSPSGGLGSDTQYF
TRBJ2-7,.,TRBV7-2,.,TGTGCCAGCAGCTTAGCTATGACCTACGAGCAGTACTTC,CASSLAMTYEQYF
TRBJ1-2,.,TRBV9,.,TGTGCCAGCGCCCAGGGCCCTAACTATGGCTACGCCTTC,CASAQGPNYGYAF
TRBJ2-3,.,TRBV11-2,TRBD1,TGTGCCAGCAGCTTAGTTCTCCCCCGGACAGGGGTTTTCATGGATACGCAGTATTTT,CASSLVLPRTGVFMDTQYF
TRBJ2-3,many,TRBV7-7,.,TGTGCTAGCAGCCACACTAGCACAGATACGCAGTATTTT,CASSHTSTDTQYF
TRBJ2-6,.,TRBV11-2,.,TGTGCCAGCAGCTTAGAGGGCAGGGAGACTGGGGCCAACGTCCTGACTTTC,CASSLEGRETGANVLTF
TRBJ2-5,once,TRBV5-1,TRBD2,TGCGCCAGCAGCTCCGGGGCTAGCGGGAGGCTTGGGCAGTACTTC,CASSSGASGRLGQYF
TRBJ2-1,.,TRBV20-1,.,TGCAGTGCTAGAGGCCGGCAGATCTCCTACAATGAGCAGTTCTTC,CSARGRQISYNEQFF
TRBJ2-1,.,TRBV28,TRBD2,TGTGCCAGCCGCTCTGGACTAGCTGGGGGTGGCTCCTACAATGAGCAGTTCTTC,CASRSGLAGGGSYNEQFF
TRBJ2-5,few,TRBV15,TRBD1,TGTGCCACCAGCAACAGGGGCCAAGAGACCCAGTACTTC,CATSNRGQETQYF
TRBJ2-7,.,TRBV5-1,.,TGCGCCAGCAGCCCCAGTAGGGGAAGTACTTATTCGCAGTACTTC,CASSPSRGSTYSQYF
TRBJ2-5,few,TRBV7-2,.,TGTGCCAGCAGCTCAAGGCGTGGTAGCGGAGTATCTCAAGAGACCCAGTACTTC,CASSSRRGSGVSQETQYF
TRBJ1-2,.,TRBV11-2,.,TGTGCCAGCAGCTTAGATCCTGGAGGGAACGGCTACACCTTC,CASSLDPGGNGYTF
TRBJ2-7,few,TRBV20-1,.,TGCAGTGCTTTAGACAGGCAAACCTCCTACGAGCAGTACTTC,CSALDRQTSYEQYF
TRBJ2-2,few,TRBV5-1,TRBD2,TGCGCCAGCAGCTTGGGCTCAGGGAGCGGGAGGTGGACCGGGGAGCTGTTTTTT,CASSLGSGSGRWTGELFF